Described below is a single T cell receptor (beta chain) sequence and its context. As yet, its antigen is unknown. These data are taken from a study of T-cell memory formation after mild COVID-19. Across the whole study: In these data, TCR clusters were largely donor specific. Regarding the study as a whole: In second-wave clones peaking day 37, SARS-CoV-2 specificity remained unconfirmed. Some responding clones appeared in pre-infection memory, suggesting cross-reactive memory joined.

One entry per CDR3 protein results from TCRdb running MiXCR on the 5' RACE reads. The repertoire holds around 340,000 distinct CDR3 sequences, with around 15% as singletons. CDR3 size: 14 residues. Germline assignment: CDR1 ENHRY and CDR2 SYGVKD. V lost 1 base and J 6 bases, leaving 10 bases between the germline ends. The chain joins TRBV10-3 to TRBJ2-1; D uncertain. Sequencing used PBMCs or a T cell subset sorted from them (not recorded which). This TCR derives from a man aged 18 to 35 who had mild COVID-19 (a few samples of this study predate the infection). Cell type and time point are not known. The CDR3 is CAISELGSPNEQFF. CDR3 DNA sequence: TGTGCCATCAGTGAGTTGGGCAGTCCCAATGAGCAGTTCTTC.